This T cell receptor (beta chain) was sequenced for a study of T cells in Graves' hyperthyroidism and ophthalmopathy. With respect to this clonotype: Its antigen is not known.

There were TCR beta CDR3 regions amplified from RNA transcripts. With the HTBI primer set, the TCR CDR3 went through a first round of RT-PCR. TCRdb re-called the multiplex PCR reads through MiXCR, storing one row per CDR3 protein. Found here are hundreds of thousands of distinct CDR3 sequences, approximately 18% of them singletons; the top ten hold approximately 37%. V was pared by 5 bases and J by 5 bases, with 7 bases of the junction left unmatched. The CDR3 contains 16 residues. Study-level results: A model of 13 V-J features distinguished ophthalmopathy from stable hyperthyroidism.

The rearrangement joins TRBV12-3 or TRBV12-4 to TRBJ2-3; 13 bases are shared with TRBD2. The sequence was obtained from a man aged 45-60 years with Graves' ophthalmopathy. Sequencing input: blood. The CDR3 is CASSELAGGPGDTQYF. Written as DNA, the CDR3 is TGTGCCAGCAGTGAACTAGCGGGAGGGCCGGGAGATACGCAGTATTTT.